This T cell receptor beta chain is from a study of identical twins. This clonotype was detected a few times. Germline V lookup: CDR1 SNHLY, CDR2 FYNNEI. The J segment lost 2 bases and the V segment lost 5 bases, leaving 7 bases of the junction unmatched. The CDR3 is made up of 16 amino acids. Each cDNA held unique molecular identifiers, and template switching gave it a universal primer site. TCRdb fed the 5' RACE reads into MiXCR, producing one record per CDR3 protein. The sample lists 400,000 to 550,000 distinct CDR3 sequences, roughly an eighth occurring once. The sample also formed part of further work on yellow fever vaccine responses in identical twins.

The specimen was CD4+ T cells sorted from blood. V usage is TRBV2 and J usage is TRBJ2-3; 10 bases map to TRBD2. The sequence was collected from a woman between 18 and 29 years old in good health. The DNA for the CDR3 is TGTGCCAGCAGTTCCCATCTAGCGGGGGCCACAGATACGCAGTATTTT. The encoded protein is CASSSHLAGATDTQYF.